The rows below give T cell receptor beta chains drawn from one sample of a study of vaccination effects on CD4 cells after COVID-19. Some clones are missing from TCRdb's copy, which holds only in-frame ones; the method was immunoSEQ multiplex PCR. Seen here are roughly 59,000 clones, about 73% observed once, and the top ten hold 1.5% to 2%. These TCRs are of unknown antigen specificity. Sequencing used CD4+ T cells from PBMCs cultured with HCoV-OC43 spike peptides, obtained after COVID-19 vaccination. The receptors were sampled from a human donor who received a COVID-19 vaccine. The CDR3 runs from the conserved cysteine through the conserved F or W. A D gene is named only where the DNA matches it firmly. Size is stated for part of the rows, as once, few or many counts, or as a class when the clone is expanded.

TRBV29-1	TRBJ2-1	NA	NA	CSATLGGPMDEQFF	TGCAGCGCCACCCTCGGGGGGCCTATGGATGAGCAGTTCTTC
TRBV5-6	TRBJ1-5	NA	few	CASSLNSYSNQPQHF	TGTGCCAGCAGCTTAAATTCCTATAGCAATCAGCCCCAGCATTTT
TRBV9	TRBJ2-5	NA	NA	CASSVGSGPGGTQYF	TGTGCCAGCAGCGTAGGATCCGGCCCCGGCGGGACCCAGTACTTC
TRBV5-5	TRBJ2-2	NA	NA	CASSMGQPNTGELFF	TGTGCCAGCAGCATGGGCCAGCCGAACACCGGGGAGCTGTTTTTT
TRBV5-1	TRBJ1-5	TRBD1	NA	CASSPGTGSRNQPQHF	TGCGCCAGCAGCCCAGGGACAGGGTCTCGGAATCAGCCCCAGCATTTT
TRBV6-1	TRBJ1-2	NA	NA	CASSEDLGGYGYTF	TGTGCCAGCAGTGAAGACTTGGGGGGCTATGGCTACACCTTC
TRBV5-1	TRBJ2-2	NA	NA	CASTEGGTGELFF	TGCGCCAGCACTGAGGGTGGGACCGGGGAGCTGTTTTTT
TRBV27	TRBJ1-1	NA	NA	CASSVRSPMNTEAFF	TGTGCCAGCAGCGTCCGGAGCCCTATGAACACTGAAGCTTTCTTT
TRBV7-3	TRBJ2-5	NA	NA	CASSPGAQETQYF	TGTGCCAGCAGCCCCGGGGCCCAAGAGACCCAGTACTTC
TRBV4-1	TRBJ1-5	NA	NA	CASSQPGRGVDQPQHF	TGCGCCAGCAGCCAACCAGGACGAGGGGTAGATCAGCCCCAGCATTTT
TRBV5-8	TRBJ2-2	TRBD1	NA	CASSGAGTANTGELFF	TGTGCCAGCAGCGGGGCCGGGACAGCTAACACCGGGGAGCTGTTTTTT
TRBV5-6	TRBJ1-4	NA	NA	CASSLGIPTTNEKLFF	TGTGCCAGCAGCTTGGGCATCCCAACAACTAATGAAAAACTGTTTTTT
TRBV5-1	TRBJ1-1	NA	NA	CASSWQGRVNTEAFF	TGCGCCAGCAGCTGGCAGGGAAGGGTGAACACTGAAGCTTTCTTT
TRBV6-5	TRBJ2-1	NA	NA	CASGRSYNEQFF	TGTGCCAGCGGGCGGTCCTACAATGAGCAGTTCTTC
TRBV7-3	TRBJ2-2	TRBD1	NA	CASSSGDRGRRSGELFF	TGTGCCAGCAGCTCGGGGGACAGGGGGCGCCGGAGCGGGGAGCTGTTTTTT
TRBV21-1	TRBJ1-2	NA	once	CASSKVAGHYGYTF	TGTGCCAGCAGCAAAGTGGCAGGGCACTATGGCTACACCTTC
TRBV11-2	TRBJ1-1	NA	few	CASSGSDRAKAFF	TGTGCCAGCAGCGGATCGGACAGAGCAAAAGCTTTCTTT
TRBV18	TRBJ1-2	NA	NA	CASSHRQDLYGYTF	TGTGCCAGCTCACACCGACAGGATCTCTATGGCTACACCTTC
TRBV15	TRBJ1-4	NA	NA	CATSRAGVSEKLFF	TGTGCCACCAGCAGAGCTGGGGTATCGGAAAAACTGTTTTTT
TRBV12-1	TRBJ1-5	NA	NA	CASTLTGPNQPQHF	TGTGCCAGCACCTTGACAGGACCCAATCAGCCCCAGCATTTT
TRBV7-2	TRBJ1-4	TRBD1	NA	CASSFPQGGSEKLFF	TGTGCCAGCAGCTTTCCACAGGGGGGAAGTGAAAAACTGTTTTTT
TRBV19	TRBJ2-2	TRBD2	NA	CASTVAGVTGELFF	TGTGCCAGTACGGTAGCGGGGGTCACCGGGGAGCTGTTTTTT
TRBV5-1	TRBJ1-1	NA	NA	CASSLDQGPYTEAFF	TGCGCCAGCAGCTTGGATCAGGGGCCTTACACTGAAGCTTTCTTT
TRBV7-2	TRBJ1-2	NA	NA	CASSQDSLNYGYTF	TGTGCCAGCAGCCAGGACAGTTTGAACTATGGCTACACCTTC
TRBV4-1	TRBJ2-3	NA	NA	CASSQDRSADTQYF	TGCGCCAGCAGCCAAGACAGGAGCGCAGATACGCAGTATTTT
TRBV15	TRBJ2-5	NA	NA	CATSRSRNREGETQYF	TGTGCCACCAGCCGTAGCCGTAACAGGGAGGGGGAGACCCAGTACTTC
TRBV5-1	TRBJ1-1	NA	NA	CASSLVGLNTEAFF	TGCGCCAGCAGCCTTGTAGGCCTGAACACTGAAGCTTTCTTT
TRBV2	TRBJ2-2	NA	few	CASSEVPVGELFF	TGTGCCAGCAGTGAAGTCCCCGTAGGGGAGCTGTTTTTT
TRBV2	TRBJ1-1	TRBD1	NA	CASSDQGAMNTEAFF	TGTGCCAGCAGTGATCAGGGGGCAATGAACACTGAAGCTTTCTTT
TRBV24-1	TRBJ2-3	TRBD2	NA	CATSDPTSGGALKLDTQYF	TGTGCCACCAGTGACCCTACTAGCGGGGGGGCCTTGAAGCTAGATACGCAGTATTTT
TRBV11-2	TRBJ2-1	TRBD2	NA	CASSSRLAPYNEQFF	TGTGCCAGCAGCTCCAGACTAGCACCCTACAATGAGCAGTTCTTC
TRBV24-1	TRBJ2-5	NA	NA	CATSDLSGHQETQYF	TGTGCCACCAGTGATTTGTCCGGCCATCAAGAGACCCAGTACTTC
TRBV5-6	TRBJ1-1	TRBD1	NA	CASSSVAWTGGPGNTEAFF	TGTGCCAGCAGCTCAGTCGCATGGACAGGGGGACCGGGGAACACTGAAGCTTTCTTT
TRBV28	TRBJ1-4	TRBD1	few	CASRLGTGAPNEKLFF	TGTGCCAGCAGGTTGGGGACAGGGGCCCCTAATGAAAAACTGTTTTTT
TRBV7-7	TRBJ1-2	NA	NA	CASSLKPHNIYGYTF	TGTGCCAGCAGCCTTAAACCACACAACATCTATGGCTACACCTTC
TRBV2	TRBJ2-6	NA	NA	CASSLLGVPLSGANVLTF	TGTGCCAGCAGTCTTTTGGGAGTTCCCCTCTCTGGGGCCAACGTCCTGACTTTC
TRBV10-1	TRBJ1-1	TRBD1	NA	CASSDDGGQGPFF	TGCGCCAGCAGTGACGACGGGGGACAGGGACCTTTCTTT
TRBV20-1	TRBJ2-4	NA	NA	CSASNPRGVSKNIQYF	TGCAGTGCTAGTAACCCTAGGGGGGTCTCCAAAAACATTCAGTACTTC
TRBV9	TRBJ2-3	NA	NA	CASSFRGQSTDTQYF	TGTGCCAGCAGCTTCCGAGGGCAAAGCACAGATACGCAGTATTTT
TRBV6-6	TRBJ1-3	NA	NA	CASSPLGEPIYF	TGTGCCAGCAGCCCCCTCGGGGAGCCCATATATTTT
TRBV7-7	TRBJ2-5	TRBD2	NA	CASSLAATSMQTQYF	TGTGCCAGCAGCTTAGCAGCGACTAGCATGCAGACCCAGTACTTC
TRBV10-1	TRBJ2-3	TRBD2	NA	CASSRGTSGVPSTDTQYF	TGCGCCAGCTCTCGGGGGACTAGCGGGGTCCCTAGCACAGATACGCAGTATTTT
TRBV30	TRBJ2-3	TRBD2	NA	CAWSVLGGGREDTQYF	TGTGCCTGGAGTGTACTTGGCGGGGGGCGTGAAGATACGCAGTATTTT
TRBV5-4	TRBJ1-5	TRBD1	NA	CASSPTGGSNQPQHF	TGTGCCAGCAGCCCGACAGGGGGTAGTAATCAGCCCCAGCATTTT
TRBV9	TRBJ1-3	NA	NA	CASSQGLTRSGNTIYF	TGTGCCAGCAGCCAGGGTTTGACCCGGAGTGGAAACACCATATATTTT
TRBV19	TRBJ1-5	TRBD1	NA	CASSWDRVSNQPQHF	TGTGCCAGTAGCTGGGACAGGGTAAGCAATCAGCCCCAGCATTTT
TRBV13	TRBJ2-5	TRBD2	NA	CASSWSGGIRLQETQYF	TGTGCCAGCAGCTGGTCCGGGGGGATTAGACTCCAGGAGACCCAGTACTTC
TRBV2	TRBJ1-4	TRBD1	NA	CASDSTGVNEKLFF	TGTGCCAGTGATTCGACAGGGGTGAATGAAAAACTGTTTTTT
TRBV7-2	TRBJ2-4	TRBD2	NA	CASSLAVAGGLKNIQYF	TGTGCCAGCAGCTTAGCTGTAGCGGGGGGTTTAAAAAACATTCAGTACTTC
TRBV18	TRBJ1-3	NA	NA	CASSPSGGNTIYF	TGTGCCAGCTCCCCGAGCGGGGGAAACACCATATATTTT
TRBV6-5	TRBJ2-3	NA	NA	CASSYVSPGTADTQYF	TGTGCCAGCAGTTACGTATCCCCCGGAACCGCAGATACGCAGTATTTT
TRBV11-2	TRBJ1-4	NA	NA	CASTATGPNEKLFF	TGTGCCAGCACCGCGACAGGACCTAATGAAAAACTGTTTTTT
TRBV4-2	TRBJ1-1	TRBD1	NA	CASSQGPPGTGGGTEAFF	TGTGCCAGCAGCCAAGGACCCCCGGGGACAGGGGGCGGCACTGAAGCTTTCTTT
TRBV10-3	TRBJ1-5	NA	NA	CAISEPDGRLKPQHF	TGTGCCATCAGTGAGCCGGACGGCCGCCTGAAGCCCCAGCATTTT
TRBV5-1	TRBJ2-2	NA	NA	CASSEIGARSNTGELFF	TGCGCCAGCAGCGAGATAGGGGCCCGATCGAACACCGGGGAGCTGTTTTTT
TRBV25-1	TRBJ2-6	NA	NA	CASSADPGAGANVLTF	TGTGCCAGCAGTGCAGATCCAGGGGCTGGGGCCAACGTCCTGACTTTC